These T cell receptor beta chains were read from a single sample in a study of OX40 agonist ivuxolimab in advanced cancers. Profiling relied on immunoSEQ multiplex PCR, and the TCRdb table lists in-frame clones only, not all of them. The sample has about 26,000 clones, 76% seen once. The source was CD4+ or CD8+ T cells sorted from blood, collected in a trial of the OX40 agonist ivuxolimab. The source of these receptors is an adult with an advanced solid tumor such as melanoma, head and neck, liver or kidney cancer. Each CDR3 is given with its conserved first and last residue. The D gene is left open where the match is weak. Size is omitted from some rows. Given values are once, few, many or a class for expanded clones.

j_call,d_call,v_call,cdr3_length,clone_size,cdr3_aa,cdr3_nt
TRBJ1-2,TRBD1,TRBV5-1,14,NA,CASSAGQSNYGYTF,TGCGCCAGCAGCGCGGGACAGTCGAACTATGGCTACACCTTC
TRBJ1-1,NA,TRBV4-1,19,medium-sized,CASSQVIVFGQPLNTEAFF,TGCGCCAGCAGCCAAGTTATAGTATTCGGGCAGCCATTGAACACTGAAGCTTTCTTT
TRBJ2-7,TRBD1,TRBV13,15,NA,CASHNWGTGVHEQYF,TGTGCCAGCCATAACTGGGGGACAGGAGTCCACGAGCAGTACTTC
TRBJ1-1,NA,TRBV10-3,15,medium-sized,CAISEDPGLNTEAFF,TGTGCCATCAGTGAGGATCCGGGTTTGAACACTGAAGCTTTCTTT
TRBJ2-1,TRBD2,TRBV7-9,16,NA,CASSPPTSGGYNEQFF,TGTGCCAGCAGCCCTCCGACTAGCGGGGGGTACAATGAGCAGTTCTTC
TRBJ1-2,NA,TRBV7-9,15,NA,CASSLTRGTYPGYTF,TGTGCCAGCAGCCTAACAAGGGGGACGTATCCTGGCTACACCTTC
TRBJ2-1,TRBD2,TRBV11-1,15,few,CASIIGTSNPGEQFF,TGTGCCAGCATCATAGGGACTAGCAACCCCGGTGAGCAGTTCTTC
TRBJ1-1,NA,TRBV9,15,few,CASSVHSLQQNEAFF,TGTGCCAGCAGCGTACACAGTCTCCAGCAGAATGAAGCTTTCTTT
TRBJ1-5,NA,TRBV7-2,15,NA,CASSLVIGYNQPQHF,TGTGCCAGCAGCTTAGTAATCGGTTACAATCAGCCCCAGCATTTT
TRBJ2-6,TRBD1,TRBV2,16,once,CASSDRTGAGANVLTF,TGTGCCAGCAGTGACCGGACAGGGGCTGGGGCCAACGTCCTGACTTTC
TRBJ1-3,NA,TRBV9,17,NA,CASSVASPGTLGNTIYF,TGTGCCAGCAGCGTAGCCAGCCCCGGTACACTTGGAAACACCATATATTTT
TRBJ1-5,NA,TRBV19,14,NA,CASSIYYSNQPQHF,TGTGCCAGTAGTATCTATTACAGCAATCAGCCCCAGCATTTT
TRBJ1-2,TRBD1,TRBV10-3,15,NA,CAISESKDRGYGYTF,TGTGCCATCAGTGAGTCGAAGGACAGGGGCTATGGCTACACCTTC
TRBJ2-3,TRBD1,TRBV11-2,15,once,CASSLDGTGADTQYF,TGTGCCAGCAGCTTAGATGGGACAGGGGCAGATACGCAGTATTTT
TRBJ2-1,NA,TRBV5-6,15,NA,CASSFPRGKFDEQFF,TGTGCCAGCAGCTTCCCCAGGGGTAAGTTCGATGAGCAGTTCTTC
TRBJ2-1,NA,TRBV4-3,16,NA,CASSQDQAPPYNEQFF,TGCGCCAGCAGCCAAGATCAGGCCCCCCCCTACAATGAGCAGTTCTTC
TRBJ2-5,TRBD1,TRBV5-1,17,NA,CASCRGQNPLLQETQYF,TGCGCCAGCTGCAGGGGGCAGAATCCCTTACTCCAAGAGACCCAGTACTTC
TRBJ2-1,NA,TRBV18,13,once,CASSLNGDNEQFF,TGTGCCAGCTCCCTAAATGGGGACAATGAGCAGTTCTTC
TRBJ1-2,NA,TRBV5-1,16,NA,CASSPRTRQAIYGYTF,TGCGCCAGCAGTCCAAGAACGAGACAGGCGATCTATGGCTACACCTTC
TRBJ2-1,NA,TRBV7-2,12,NA,CASSLALGMQFF,TGTGCCAGCAGCCTTGCTCTAGGCATGCAGTTCTTC
TRBJ1-6,TRBD1,TRBV7-2,16,NA,CASSYAGTDPNSPLHF,TGTGCCAGCAGCTACGCCGGGACAGACCCTAATTCACCCCTCCACTTT
TRBJ2-7,TRBD1,TRBV18,15,NA,CASSPGQGDFYEQYF,TGTGCCAGCTCTCCGGGACAGGGGGATTTTTACGAGCAGTACTTC
TRBJ1-6,NA,TRBV7-9,14,once,CASSPTIQDSPLHF,TGTGCCAGCAGCCCCACTATTCAAGATTCACCCCTCCACTTT
TRBJ2-2,NA,TRBV7-9,14,NA,CASSLALGTGELFF,TGTGCCAGCAGCTTAGCTCTAGGAACGGGGGAGCTGTTTTTT
TRBJ1-3,NA,TRBV7-2,15,few,CASSYPGGFGNTIYF,TGTGCCAGCAGCTACCCTGGGGGATTTGGAAACACCATATATTTT
TRBJ2-2,NA,TRBV19,13,NA,CASTDVNTGELFF,TGTGCCTCAACCGACGTAAACACCGGGGAGCTGTTTTTT
TRBJ1-1,NA,TRBV5-3,10,NA,CARNGLELFF,TGTGCCAGAAACGGCCTGGAGCTTTTCTTT
TRBJ2-3,NA,TRBV6-6,15,NA,CASSLRPGGTDTQYF,TGTGCCAGCAGCCTAAGACCCGGGGGCACAGATACGCAGTATTTT
TRBJ2-1,TRBD2,TRBV6-5,15,NA,CASTLLAGGYNEQFF,TGTGCCAGCACCCTCCTAGCGGGGGGATACAATGAGCAGTTCTTC
TRBJ2-1,NA,TRBV6-6,12,few,CASSSQGNEQFF,TGTGCCAGCAGTTCCCAGGGGAATGAGCAGTTCTTC
TRBJ2-3,TRBD2,TRBV5-1,16,NA,CASSLGAGGAGDTQYF,TGCGCCAGCAGCTTGGGGGCCGGGGGGGCTGGAGATACGCAGTATTTT